Sequencing of this TCR beta chain was carried out in a study of T-cell reconstitution after alpha-beta-depleted transplantation in children. Study-level findings and limits: The study reportedly traced alpha-beta T cells about two months after transplant to several hundred expanded graft clones. Hyperexpanded clones declined; after one year, newly produced T cells mostly supplied diversity.

A TCRbeta library incorporating unique molecular identifiers was prepared. TCRdb re-called the PCR reads through MiXCR, storing one row per CDR3 protein. In the table there are 200,000 or so distinct CDR3 sequences, roughly 6% of which are singletons. The V gene end was trimmed by 9 bases and the J gene end by 6 bases; junction bases not matched to a gene: 4. Germline assignment: CDR1 ENHRY and CDR2 SYGVKD. CDR3 length: 12 amino acids. This clonotype was found many times. Its antigen is undetermined. The J gene is TRBJ1-5, the V gene TRBV10-3; 8 bases line up with TRBD1. The source of this sequence is a girl in the first two years of life with combined immunodeficiency, due to receive a stem cell transplant. This material consisted of PBMCs, taken before TCRalphabeta/CD19-depleted stem cell transplant. CDR3: CAIGQGGQPQHF. CDR3 bases: TGTGCCATAGGACAGGGAGGTCAGCCCCAGCATTTT.